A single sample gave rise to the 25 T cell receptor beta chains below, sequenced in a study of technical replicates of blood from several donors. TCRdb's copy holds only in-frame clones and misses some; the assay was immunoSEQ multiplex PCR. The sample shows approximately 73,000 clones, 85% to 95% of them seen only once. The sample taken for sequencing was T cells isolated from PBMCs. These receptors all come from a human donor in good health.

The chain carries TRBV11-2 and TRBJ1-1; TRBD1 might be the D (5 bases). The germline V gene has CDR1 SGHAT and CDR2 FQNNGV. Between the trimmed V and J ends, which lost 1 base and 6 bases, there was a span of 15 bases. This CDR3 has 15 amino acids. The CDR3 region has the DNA TGTGCCAGCAGCTTAGCTGGGGGGACCCCCTCTGAAGCTTTCTTT. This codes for CASSLAGGTPSEAFF.

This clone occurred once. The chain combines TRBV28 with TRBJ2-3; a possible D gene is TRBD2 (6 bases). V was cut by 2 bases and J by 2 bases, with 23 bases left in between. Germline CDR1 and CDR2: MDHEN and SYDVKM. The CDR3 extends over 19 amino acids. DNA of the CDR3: TGTGCCAGCAGTTTAGCCCCCCTGTATCTAGCGAGCCACACAGATACGCAGTATTTT. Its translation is CASSLAPLYLASHTDTQYF.

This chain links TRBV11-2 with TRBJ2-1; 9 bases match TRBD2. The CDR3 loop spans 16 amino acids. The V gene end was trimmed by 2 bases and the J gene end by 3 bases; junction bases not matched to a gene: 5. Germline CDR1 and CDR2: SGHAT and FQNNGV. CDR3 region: CASSLMAGGHYNEQFF. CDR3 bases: TGTGCCAGCAGCTTAATGGCGGGAGGGCACTACAATGAGCAGTTCTTC.

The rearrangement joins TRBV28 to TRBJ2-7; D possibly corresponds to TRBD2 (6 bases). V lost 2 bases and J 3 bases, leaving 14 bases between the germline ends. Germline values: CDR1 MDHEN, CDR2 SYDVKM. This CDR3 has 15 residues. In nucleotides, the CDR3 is TGTGCCAGCAGTTTAACCCCCGGGAGTGGCTACGAGCAGTACTTC. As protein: CASSLTPGSGYEQYF.

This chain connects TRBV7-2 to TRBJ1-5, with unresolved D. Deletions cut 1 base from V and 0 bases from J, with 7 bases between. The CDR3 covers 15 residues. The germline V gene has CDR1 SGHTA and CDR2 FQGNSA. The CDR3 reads CASSLEGGSNQPQHF. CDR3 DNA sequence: TGTGCCAGCAGCTTAGAGGGAGGTAGCAATCAGCCCCAGCATTTT.

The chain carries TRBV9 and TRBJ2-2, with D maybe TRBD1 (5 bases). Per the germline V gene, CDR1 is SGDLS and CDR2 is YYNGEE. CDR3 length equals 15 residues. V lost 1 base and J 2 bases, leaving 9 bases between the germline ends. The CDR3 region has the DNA TGTGCCAGCAGCGTAAGGGGTACTAACACCGGGGAGCTGTTTTTT. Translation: CASSVRGTNTGELFF.

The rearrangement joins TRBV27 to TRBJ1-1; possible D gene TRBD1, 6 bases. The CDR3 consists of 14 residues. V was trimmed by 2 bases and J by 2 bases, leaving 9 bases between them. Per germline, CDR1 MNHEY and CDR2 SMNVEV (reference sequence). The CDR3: CASSLIGGNTEAFF. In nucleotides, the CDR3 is TGTGCCAGCAGTTTAATAGGGGGAAACACTGAAGCTTTCTTT.

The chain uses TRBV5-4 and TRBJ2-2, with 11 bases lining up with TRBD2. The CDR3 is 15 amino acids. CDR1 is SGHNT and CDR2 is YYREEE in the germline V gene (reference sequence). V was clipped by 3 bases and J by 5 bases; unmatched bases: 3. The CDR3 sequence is CASSSRTSGTGELFF. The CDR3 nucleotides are TGTGCCAGCAGCTCCCGGACTAGCGGGACCGGGGAGCTGTTTTTT. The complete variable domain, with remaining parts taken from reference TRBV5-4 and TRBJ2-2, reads ETGVTQSPTHLIKTRGQQVTLRCSSQSGHNTVSWYQQALGQGPQFIFQYYREEENGRGNFPPRFSGLQFPNYSSELNVNALELDDSALYLCASSSRTSGTGELFFGEGSRLTVL.

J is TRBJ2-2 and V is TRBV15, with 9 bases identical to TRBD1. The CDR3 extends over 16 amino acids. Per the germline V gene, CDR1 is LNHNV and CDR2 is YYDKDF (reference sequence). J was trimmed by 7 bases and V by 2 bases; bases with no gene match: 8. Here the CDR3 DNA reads TGTGCCACCAGCAGACCATTTACAGGGGGCGGCGGGGAGCTGTTTTTT. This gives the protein CATSRPFTGGGGELFF.

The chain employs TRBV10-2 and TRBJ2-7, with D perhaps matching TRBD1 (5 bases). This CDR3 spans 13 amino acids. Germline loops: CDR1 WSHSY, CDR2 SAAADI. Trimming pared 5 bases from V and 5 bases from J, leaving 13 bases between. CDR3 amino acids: CASSSGAVDEQYF. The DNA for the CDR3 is TGCGCCAGCAGTAGTGGGGCCGTGGACGAGCAGTACTTC.

Written as DNA, the CDR3 is TGTGCCAGCAGCATTTGGAAAACAGGAGAAATCTATGGCTACACCTTC. This translates into CASSIWKTGEIYGYTF. The chain has TRBV21-1 and TRBJ1-2; TRBD1 is the table's D call and was not checked against the DNA. TRBV21-1 is termed a pseudogene. The CDR3 runs to 16 residues.

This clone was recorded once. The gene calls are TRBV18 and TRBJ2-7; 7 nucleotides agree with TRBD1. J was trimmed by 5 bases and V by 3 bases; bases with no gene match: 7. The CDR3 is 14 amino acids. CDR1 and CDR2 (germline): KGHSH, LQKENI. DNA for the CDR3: TGTGCCAGCTCACCGGGTCAGGGGGTAAACGAGCAGTACTTC. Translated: CASSPGQGVNEQYF.

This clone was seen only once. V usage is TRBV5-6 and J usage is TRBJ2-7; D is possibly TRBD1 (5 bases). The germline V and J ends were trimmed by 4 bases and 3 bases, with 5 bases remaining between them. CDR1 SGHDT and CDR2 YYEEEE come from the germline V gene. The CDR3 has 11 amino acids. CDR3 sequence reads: CASSQGYEQYF. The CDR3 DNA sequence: TGTGCCAGCAGCCAGGGCTACGAGCAGTACTTC.

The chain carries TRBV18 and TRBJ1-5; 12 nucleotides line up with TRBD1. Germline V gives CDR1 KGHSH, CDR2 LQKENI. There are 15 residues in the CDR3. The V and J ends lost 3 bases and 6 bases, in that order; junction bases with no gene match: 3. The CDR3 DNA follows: TGTGCCAGCTCACCGCCGGGACAGGGGGCTCAGCCCCAGCATTTT. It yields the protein CASSPPGQGAQPQHF.

The CDR3 DNA reads TGTGCCAGCAGTACGGGACAGGGGGCAGGAGGCTACACCTTC. As protein: CASSTGQGAGGYTF. The chain links TRBV2 to TRBJ1-2; 12 bases agree with TRBD1. This CDR3 is 14 amino acids long. Trimming cost V 5 bases and J 8 bases; bases outside gene matches: 6. CDR1 and CDR2 (germline): SNHLY, FYNNEI. The full variable domain, in which reference TRBV2 and TRBJ1-2 provide the parts outside the CDR3, is EPEVTQTPSHQVTQMGQEVILRCVPISNHLYFYWYRQILGQKVEFLVSFYNNEISEKSEIFDDQFSVERPDGSNFTLKIRSTKLEDSAMYFCASSTGQGAGGYTFGSGTRLTVV.

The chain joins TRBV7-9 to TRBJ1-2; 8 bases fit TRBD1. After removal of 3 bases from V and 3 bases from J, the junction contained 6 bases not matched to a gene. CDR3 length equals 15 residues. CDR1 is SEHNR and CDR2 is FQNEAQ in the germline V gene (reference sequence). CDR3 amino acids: CASSFGQGFDYGYTF. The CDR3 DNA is TGTGCCAGCAGCTTCGGACAGGGTTTTGACTATGGCTACACCTTC.

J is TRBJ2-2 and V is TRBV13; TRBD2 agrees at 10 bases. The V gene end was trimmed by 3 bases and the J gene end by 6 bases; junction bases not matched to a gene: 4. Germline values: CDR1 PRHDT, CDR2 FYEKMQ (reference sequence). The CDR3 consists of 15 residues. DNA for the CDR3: TGTGCCAGCAGCTTTTCAGCGGGAGGGTCCGGGGAGCTGTTTTTT. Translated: CASSFSAGGSGELFF.

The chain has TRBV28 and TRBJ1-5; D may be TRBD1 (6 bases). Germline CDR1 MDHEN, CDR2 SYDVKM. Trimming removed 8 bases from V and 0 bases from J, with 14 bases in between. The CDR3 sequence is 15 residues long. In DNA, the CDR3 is TGTGCCAGCGCTAGACAGGCAGTTAGCAATCAGCCCCAGCATTTT. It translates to CASARQAVSNQPQHF.

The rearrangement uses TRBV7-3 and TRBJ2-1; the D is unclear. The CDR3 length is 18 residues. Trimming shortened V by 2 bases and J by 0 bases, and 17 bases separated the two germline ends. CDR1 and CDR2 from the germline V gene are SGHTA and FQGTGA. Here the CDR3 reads CASSLYPPLSDSYNEQFF. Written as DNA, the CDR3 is TGTGCCAGCAGCTTATATCCCCCCCTGAGCGACTCCTACAATGAGCAGTTCTTC.

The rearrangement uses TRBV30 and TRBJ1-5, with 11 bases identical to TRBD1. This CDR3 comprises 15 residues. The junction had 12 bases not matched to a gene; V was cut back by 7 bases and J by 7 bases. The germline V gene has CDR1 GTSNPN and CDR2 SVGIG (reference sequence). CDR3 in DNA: TGTGCCTACCAAGGGAGGACAGGGGGCAGGCAGCCCCAGCATTTT. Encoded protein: CAYQGRTGGRQPQHF.

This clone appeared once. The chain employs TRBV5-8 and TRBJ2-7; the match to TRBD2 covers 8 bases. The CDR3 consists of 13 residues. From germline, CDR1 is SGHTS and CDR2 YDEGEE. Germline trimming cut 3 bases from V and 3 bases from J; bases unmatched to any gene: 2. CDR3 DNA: TGTGCCAGCAGCTATAGCGGGATCTACGAGCAGTACTTC. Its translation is CASSYSGIYEQYF.

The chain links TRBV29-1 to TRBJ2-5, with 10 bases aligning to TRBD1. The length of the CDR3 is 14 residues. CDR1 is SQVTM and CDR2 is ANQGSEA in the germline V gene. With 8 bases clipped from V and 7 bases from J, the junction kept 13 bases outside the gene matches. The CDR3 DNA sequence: TGCAGCTCAGACCCCCGACAGGGGGCTGGGACCCAGTACTTC. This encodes CSSDPRQGAGTQYF.

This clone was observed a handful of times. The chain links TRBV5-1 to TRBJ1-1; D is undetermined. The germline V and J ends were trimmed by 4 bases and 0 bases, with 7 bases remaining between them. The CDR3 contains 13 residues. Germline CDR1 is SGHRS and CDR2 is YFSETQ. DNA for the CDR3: TGCGCCAGCAGCCCGGGTCTGAACACTGAAGCTTTCTTT. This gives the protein CASSPGLNTEAFF.

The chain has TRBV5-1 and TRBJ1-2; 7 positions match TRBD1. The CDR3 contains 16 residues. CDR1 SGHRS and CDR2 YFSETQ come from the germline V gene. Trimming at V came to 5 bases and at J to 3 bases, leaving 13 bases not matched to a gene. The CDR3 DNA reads TGCGCCAGCAGTCAGGGGGGCCGGGGGCCCTACTATGGCTACACCTTC. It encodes CASSQGGRGPYYGYTF.

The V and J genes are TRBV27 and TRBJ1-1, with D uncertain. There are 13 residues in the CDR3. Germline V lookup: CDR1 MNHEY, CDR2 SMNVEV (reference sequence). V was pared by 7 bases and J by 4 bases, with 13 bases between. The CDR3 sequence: CASTGTYSTEAFF. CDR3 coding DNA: TGTGCCAGCACAGGCACCTACTCCACTGAAGCTTTCTTT.